These 2 T cell receptor beta chains share one sample of origin, sequenced in a study of cytomegalovirus exposure and HLA in healthy donors (dated by TCRdb to about 2017). Libraries were made using the immunoSEQ multiplex PCR assay. For the multiplex PCR, a mixture combining 60 forward primers for TCR Vbeta segments and 13 reverse primers for TCR Jbeta segments was used. The table comes from immuneACCESS by way of TCRdb, which keeps in-frame sequences with V and J called. Part of the clones is missing from these tables; in studies checked, under half for an unresolved V gene and the rest for unknown reasons. This sample is represented by about 110,000 clones; about 70% of them were singletons. Around 0.79% of the sample is in the top ten clones. Source material: PBMCs. The receptors here all came from a young woman in good health and CMV-seronegative.

A single count supports this clone. V usage is TRBV11-3 and J usage is TRBJ1-2, with D perhaps matching TRBD1 (6 bases). V was shortened by 5 bases and J by 8 bases, with 15 bases between the two germline ends. Germline CDR1 SGHNT, CDR2 YENEEA. This CDR3 contains 13 residues. CDR3 in DNA: TGTGCCAGCAGCCCGGGGGGGCTCTGGGGCTACACCTTC. This gives the protein CASSPGGLWGYTF.

The chain recombines TRBV9 with TRBJ2-5; 14 positions agree with TRBD2. CDR1 is SGDLS and CDR2 is YYNGEE in the germline V gene. The CDR3 runs to 15 residues. J was trimmed by 5 bases and V by 5 bases; bases with no gene match: 5. The CDR3 here is CASSATSGGAETQYF. Here the CDR3 DNA reads TGTGCCAGCAGTGCGACTAGCGGGGGGGCGGAGACCCAGTACTTC.